Below, 19 T cell receptor beta chains from the same sample are listed, as sequenced in a study of blood T cell repertoires in COVID-19. Here immunoSEQ multiplex PCR was the method, and the copy in TCRdb shows in-frame clones only, minus some. This table has some 110,000 clones, around 80% appearing once. The material sequenced was peripheral blood. These receptors were collected from a man aged 65-85 years with acute or convalescent COVID-19.

The V call is TRBV4-1, the J call TRBJ1-1; unclear D gene. The V gene's germline CDR1 is MGHRA and CDR2 YSYEKL. V gave up 1 base and J gave up 5 bases, with 14 bases separating them. The CDR3 covers 15 residues. The CDR3 region is CASSQGSSRWTEAFF. CDR3 DNA sequence: TGCGCCAGCAGCCAAGGCTCTTCGCGATGGACTGAAGCTTTCTTT.

CDR3: CASMVGRGSGANVLTF. The CDR3 DNA follows: TGTGCCAGTATGGTCGGGAGGGGCTCTGGGGCCAACGTCCTGACTTTC. This chain joins TRBV19 and TRBJ2-6; 8 positions agree with TRBD2. The CDR3 runs to 16 residues. The ends lost 7 bases at V and 0 bases at J; junction bases unmatched: 5. Germline V gene lookup returns CDR1 LNHDA and CDR2 SQIVND (reference sequence).

This clone was seen a handful of times. The V and J genes are TRBV11-2 and TRBJ2-3; a possible D gene is TRBD2 (6 bases). This CDR3 spans 15 amino acids. Looked up from germline, CDR1 is SGHAT and CDR2 is FQNNGV. Trimming stripped 1 base from V and 4 bases from J, with 12 bases between. As DNA, the CDR3 is TGTGCCAGCAGCTTAGGACTAGTTGAAGCAGATACGCAGTATTTT. Its protein is CASSLGLVEADTQYF. The full variable domain, in which reference TRBV11-2 and TRBJ2-3 provide the parts outside the CDR3, is EAGVAQSPRYKIIEKRQSVAFWCNPISGHATLYWYQQILGQGPKLLIQFQNNGVVDDSQLPKDRFSAERLKGVDSTLKIQPAKLEDSAVYLCASSLGLVEADTQYFGPGTRLTVL.

The chain recombines TRBV11-2 with TRBJ2-1; a weak D match, TRBD1 (5 bases). Per germline, CDR1 SGHAT and CDR2 FQNNGV. CDR3 length: 15 amino acids. V shed 5 bases and J shed 0 bases, with 11 bases lying between them. The CDR3 DNA reads TGTGCCAGCAGCATGGGGCCCCTCTCCTACAATGAGCAGTTCTTC. Translation gives CASSMGPLSYNEQFF.

The J gene is TRBJ2-3, the V gene TRBV7-9, with 9 bases fitting TRBD2. CDR3 length: 16 residues. V trimming: 5 bases; J trimming: 2 bases; junction bases outside the gene matches: 8. Per the germline V gene, CDR1 is SEHNR and CDR2 is FQNEAQ (reference sequence). CDR3 in DNA: TGTGCCAGCAGCCCCCTAGAGCGGGGGGCCACAGATACGCAGTATTTT. Protein: CASSPLERGATDTQYF.

The CDR3 region is CASSNRAGGHSSYNEQFF. In DNA, the CDR3 is TGTGCCAGCAGCAATAGGGCCGGCGGGCATAGCTCCTACAATGAGCAGTTCTTC. The rearrangement uses TRBV21-1 and TRBJ2-1; the table calls TRBD2, which could not be checked here. TRBV21-1 is a pseudogene segment. The CDR3 consists of 18 residues.

The V gene is TRBV19, the J gene TRBJ1-5; 8 positions match TRBD1. Germline V gives CDR1 LNHDA, CDR2 SQIVND (reference sequence). This CDR3 region has 15 residues. The trim removed 6 bases at V and 0 bases at J, leaving 4 bases unmatched. The CDR3 is CASSGQGYSNQPQHF. The CDR3 coding sequence is TGTGCCAGTAGCGGACAGGGCTATAGCAATCAGCCCCAGCATTTT.

The rearrangement uses TRBV30 and TRBJ2-1; no definite D call. Trimming took off 0 bases at V and 5 bases at J, with 14 bases between the two ends. The CDR3 contains 15 residues. The germline gives CDR1 GTSNPN, CDR2 SVGIG (reference sequence). The CDR3 bases are TGTGCCTGGAGTGTACACGACTTGCCCGACAATGAGCAGTTCTTC. Amino acids: CAWSVHDLPDNEQFF.

The V and J genes are TRBV23-1 and TRBJ2-4; D perhaps matches TRBD1 (5 bases). TRBV23-1 carries the ORF label, with uncertain function. The CDR3 runs 17 residues. The V end lost 4 bases, the J end lost 0 bases, and 16 bases lay between the germline ends. The CDR3 reads CASSRCADTLAKNIQYF. In DNA form, the CDR3 reads TGCGCCAGCAGTCGGTGCGCGGACACCTTAGCCAAAAACATTCAGTACTTC.

This chain joins TRBV5-6 and TRBJ2-7; TRBD2 agrees at 11 bases. CDR1 is SGHDT and CDR2 is YYEEEE in the germline V gene. The length of the CDR3 is 16 residues. V lost 3 bases to trimming and J lost 2 bases; unmatched junction nucleotides: 7. CDR3 in DNA: TGTGCCAGCAGCTGGGGACTAGCGGTGAGCCCCTACGAGCAGTACTTC. It codes for CASSWGLAVSPYEQYF.

The chain uses TRBV30 and TRBJ1-6, with 11 nucleotides matching TRBD1. CDR3 length equals 12 residues. The germline gives CDR1 GTSNPN, CDR2 SVGIG (reference sequence). V lost 7 bases, J lost 10 bases, and 3 bases stayed unmatched. The CDR3 loop reads CAFGTGGSPLHF. The CDR3 nucleotides are TGTGCCTTCGGGACAGGGGGATCACCCCTCCACTTT.

J is TRBJ2-5 and V is TRBV19; unclear D gene. Trimming took off 5 bases at V and 2 bases at J, with 18 bases between the two ends. The length of the CDR3 is 16 residues. In germline, CDR1 is LNHDA, CDR2 SQIVND (reference sequence). The CDR3 nucleotides are TGTGCCAGTAGTCCCGTGAGTCCGCGGAGACAAGAGACCCAGTACTTC. It encodes CASSPVSPRRQETQYF.

V and J are TRBV7-3 and TRBJ1-2; 12 bases match TRBD1. V lost 5 bases and J lost 7; bases outside the gene matches: 5. CDR3 length equals 14 residues. Germline V gene data show CDR1 as SGHTA and CDR2 as FQGTGA. CDR3 in amino acids: CASSPGQGAGGYTF. As DNA, the CDR3 is TGTGCCAGCAGCCCGGGACAGGGGGCAGGTGGCTACACCTTC.

This sequence joins TRBV7-6 and TRBJ1-1; perhaps TRBD1 as D (6 bases). CDR3 length: 13 amino acids. The germline V gene has CDR1 SGHVS and CDR2 FNYEAQ. V was pared by 5 bases and J by 5 bases, with 12 bases between. The CDR3 protein is CASSRNRETEAFF. As DNA, the CDR3 is TGTGCCAGCAGCCGGAACAGGGAAACTGAAGCTTTCTTT.

V usage is TRBV19 and J usage is TRBJ2-2; D possibly corresponds to TRBD2 (7 bases). The CDR3 contains 15 residues. Per germline, CDR1 LNHDA and CDR2 SQIVND (reference sequence). The germline V and J ends were trimmed by 10 bases and 5 bases, with 20 bases remaining between them. CDR3: CATQRGGRGTGELFF. The CDR3 DNA is TGTGCCACACAGAGGGGGGGTCGGGGTACCGGGGAGCTGTTTTTT.

A single count supports this clone. J is TRBJ1-1 and V is TRBV19; 9 bases fit TRBD1. The CDR3 sequence is 18 residues long. V shed 7 bases, J shed 6 bases, and the junction held 21 bases outside the gene matches. Germline V lookup: CDR1 LNHDA, CDR2 SQIVND (reference sequence). Here the CDR3 reads CASTPRDRAARDSSEAFF. The CDR3 DNA reads as TGTGCCAGTACCCCCAGGGACAGGGCCGCGAGGGACTCGTCTGAAGCTTTCTTT.

The V and J genes are TRBV28 and TRBJ1-3; 7 nucleotides agree with TRBD1. The J segment lost 2 bases and the V segment lost 5 bases, leaving 6 bases of the junction unmatched. The CDR3 has 15 residues. Germline CDR1 and CDR2: MDHEN and SYDVKM. In DNA, the CDR3 is TGTGCCAGCAGTAACCACAGGGGCCCTGGAAACACCATATATTTT. Amino acid sequence: CASSNHRGPGNTIYF.

This clone was observed once. V and J are TRBV19 and TRBJ1-5; D remains unclear. The V end was cut by 8 bases, the J end by 0 bases, with 14 bases between. The CDR3 is 15 residues long. Germline V gene lookup returns CDR1 LNHDA and CDR2 SQIVND (reference sequence). CDR3 DNA: TGTGCCAGTCTTTCCATGGGCCATAGCAATCAGCCCCAGCATTTT. Translating gives CASLSMGHSNQPQHF.

This clone appeared a few times. This chain links TRBV6-5 with TRBJ1-2; tentatively, D is TRBD1 (5 bases). Germline V lookup: CDR1 MNHEY, CDR2 SVGAGI. This CDR3 region has 15 residues. V was clipped by 0 bases and J by 0 bases, with 8 bases between them. CDR3 loop: CASSYSTDANYGYTF. The CDR3 DNA reads TGTGCCAGCAGTTACTCGACAGACGCTAACTATGGCTACACCTTC.